Presented here are 9 T cell receptor beta chains from one specimen sequenced in a study of blood T cells in healthy people across ages. Sample-barcoded 5' priming and a J-beta primer mix drove a second PCR of about 6 to 12 cycles. TCRdb called the 5' RACE reads again in MiXCR, with one record for every CDR3 protein. The sample includes roughly 2 million distinct CDR3 sequences, around half seen only once; the top ten take more than 2%. Sequenced input: blood. The source is a woman in her 40s in good health.

This clonotype was seen a few times. This chain connects TRBV6-2 or TRBV6-3 to TRBJ2-7; 9 nucleotides agree with TRBD1. Trimming took 3 bases from V and 3 from J; bases not matched to a gene: 6. CDR3 length: 15 amino acids. The germline V gene encodes CDR1 MNHEY and CDR2 SVGEGT. Written as DNA, the CDR3 is TGTGCCAGCAGTTATCCTGGACAGGGGATCTACGAGCAGTACTTC. This translates into CASSYPGQGIYEQYF.

This chain connects TRBV2 to TRBJ1-6, with 11 bases fitting TRBD1. Germline CDR1 SNHLY, CDR2 FYNNEI. V trimming: 8 bases; J trimming: 7 bases; junction bases outside the gene matches: 4. This CDR3 has 14 amino acids. The CDR3: CASSGDRGNSPLHF. DNA of the CDR3: TGTGCCAGCTCCGGGGACAGGGGGAATTCACCCCTCCACTTT.

This clonotype turned up a few times. The chain carries TRBV6-2 or TRBV6-3 and TRBJ2-3; 7 nucleotides line up with TRBD1. The CDR3 is made up of 14 amino acids. The V segment lost 5 bases and the J segment 6 bases; nucleotides outside the gene matches: 8. Looked up from germline, CDR1 is MNHEY and CDR2 is SVGEGT. CDR3 coding DNA: TGTGCCAGCAGTGGGACAGTAATTATCGATACGCAGTATTTT. Translated, it gives CASSGTVIIDTQYF.

The rearrangement links TRBV4-2 to TRBJ1-6, with TRBD1 as a possible D gene (6 bases). CDR1 and CDR2 from the germline V gene are LGHNA and YNFKEQ. Trimming shortened V by 1 base and J by 9 bases, and 13 bases separated the two germline ends. This CDR3 contains 15 residues. CDR3 loop: CASSQGEGVGSPLHF. CDR3 nucleotide sequence: TGTGCCAGCAGCCAAGGGGAGGGGGTAGGTTCACCCCTCCACTTT.

This clonotype was picked up a small number of times. The chain carries TRBV20-1 and TRBJ2-3; a possible D gene is TRBD2 (5 bases). CDR3 length: 15 amino acids. The germline V gene encodes CDR1 DFQATT and CDR2 SNEGSKA (reference sequence). V shed 8 bases and J shed 2 bases, with 20 bases lying between them. As DNA, the CDR3 is TGCAGTTGCAAGAGTCGGACGGGATTCACAGATACGCAGTATTTT. It translates to CSCKSRTGFTDTQYF.

V gene TRBV7-2 combines with J gene TRBJ1-2; TRBD1 aligns across 7 bases. This CDR3 is built from 16 residues. V shed 5 bases, J shed 5 bases, and the junction held 14 bases outside the gene matches. The germline CDR1 and CDR2 sequences are SGHTA and FQGNSA. The CDR3 DNA is TGTGCCAGCAGCCGGAGGACAGGCGATTCACATTATGGCTACACCTTC. This gives the protein CASSRRTGDSHYGYTF.

Remarks on this clonotype: The junction and the germline gene differ at one end; a read error may be behind it. The chain combines TRBV5-1 with TRBJ2-5; 8 bases match TRBD2. Germline V gene sequence: CDR1 SGHRS, CDR2 YFSETQ. This CDR3 is 16 amino acids long. The CDR3 protein is CAGSLAGGGERETQYF. The DNA for the CDR3 is TGCGCCGGCAGCTTGGCGGGGGGCGGAGAAAGAGAGACCCAGTACTTC.

This clonotype was detected a few times. The rearrangement joins TRBV5-1 to TRBJ2-4; weak D call: TRBD2 (6 bases). Trimming stripped 3 bases from V and 8 bases from J, with 15 bases between. The germline V gene encodes CDR1 SGHRS and CDR2 YFSETQ. This CDR3 contains 14 residues. CDR3 residues: CASSSDAGSDIQYF. CDR3 DNA: TGCGCCAGCAGCTCGGACGCGGGGTCGGACATTCAGTACTTC.

The chain combines TRBV20-1 with TRBJ2-5, with 12 bases identical to TRBD1. There are 16 residues in the CDR3. Germline CDR1 is DFQATT and CDR2 is SNEGSKA (reference sequence). Trimming at V came to 5 bases and at J to 2 bases, leaving 9 bases not matched to a gene. The DNA for the CDR3 is TGCAGTGCTCTTCCCCGGGACAGGGGGCCTCAAGAGACCCAGTACTTC. Translating it yields CSALPRDRGPQETQYF.